This T cell receptor (beta chain) comes out of a study of identical twins. General study points: Fewer insertions marked abundant cord blood beta clonotypes; young adult naive trended weakly, memory not at all.

Only a few counts were recorded for this clonotype. No antigen is known for it. Only healthy Caucasians were enrolled as donors. With template switching, a universal primer site was added, and the cDNA carried unique molecular identifiers. TCRdb redid the calling of the 5' RACE reads with MiXCR, one entry per CDR3 protein. The data show approximately 600,000 distinct CDR3 sequences, about 7.6% seen once. This CDR3 spans 14 amino acids. Germline assignment: CDR1 WSHSY and CDR2 SAAADI. The ends were cut back, 6 bases at V and 2 bases at J, with 14 bases in the middle. This same sample was also taken into another study, of yellow fever vaccine responses in identical twins.

The chain uses TRBV10-2 and TRBJ2-7, with D perhaps TRBD1 (6 bases). The material sequenced was PBMCs. The source is a woman under 30 in good health. CDR3: CASRGTQGPYEQYF. The CDR3 nucleotides are TGCGCCAGCAGGGGGACACAGGGACCCTACGAGCAGTACTTC.